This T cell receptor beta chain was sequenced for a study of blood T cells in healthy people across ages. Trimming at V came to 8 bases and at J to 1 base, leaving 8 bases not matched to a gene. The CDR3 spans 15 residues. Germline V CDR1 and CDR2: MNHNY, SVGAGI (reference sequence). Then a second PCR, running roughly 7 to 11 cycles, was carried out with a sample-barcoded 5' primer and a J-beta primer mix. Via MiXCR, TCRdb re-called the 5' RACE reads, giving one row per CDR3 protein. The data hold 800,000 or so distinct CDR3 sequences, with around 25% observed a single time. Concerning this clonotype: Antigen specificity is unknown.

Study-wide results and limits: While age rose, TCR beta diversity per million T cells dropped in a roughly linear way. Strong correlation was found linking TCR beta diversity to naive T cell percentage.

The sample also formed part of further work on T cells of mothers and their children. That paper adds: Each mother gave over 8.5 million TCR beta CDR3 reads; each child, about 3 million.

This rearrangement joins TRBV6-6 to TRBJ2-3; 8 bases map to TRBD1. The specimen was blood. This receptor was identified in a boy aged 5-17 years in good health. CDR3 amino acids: CASGAEDRGTDTQYF. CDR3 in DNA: TGTGCCAGCGGGGCGGAGGACAGGGGCACAGATACGCAGTATTTT.